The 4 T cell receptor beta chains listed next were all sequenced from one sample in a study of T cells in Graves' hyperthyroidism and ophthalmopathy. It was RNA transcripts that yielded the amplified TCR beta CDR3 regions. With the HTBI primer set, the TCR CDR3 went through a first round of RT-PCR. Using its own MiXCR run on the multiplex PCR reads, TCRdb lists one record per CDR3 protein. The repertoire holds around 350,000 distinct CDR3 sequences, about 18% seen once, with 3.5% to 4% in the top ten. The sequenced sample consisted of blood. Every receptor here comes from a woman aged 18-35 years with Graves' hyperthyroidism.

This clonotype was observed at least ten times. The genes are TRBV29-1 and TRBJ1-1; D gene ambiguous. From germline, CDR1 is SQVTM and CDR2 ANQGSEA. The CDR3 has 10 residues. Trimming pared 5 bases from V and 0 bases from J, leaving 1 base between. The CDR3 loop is CSVLNTEAFF. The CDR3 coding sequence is TGCAGCGTTTTGAACACTGAAGCTTTCTTT. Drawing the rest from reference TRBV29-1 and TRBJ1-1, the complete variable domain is SAVISQKPSRDICQRGTSLTIQCQVDSQVTMMFWYRQQPGQSLTLIATANQGSEATYESGFVIDKFPISRPNLTFSTLTVSNMSPEDSSIYLCSVLNTEAFFGQGTRLTVV.

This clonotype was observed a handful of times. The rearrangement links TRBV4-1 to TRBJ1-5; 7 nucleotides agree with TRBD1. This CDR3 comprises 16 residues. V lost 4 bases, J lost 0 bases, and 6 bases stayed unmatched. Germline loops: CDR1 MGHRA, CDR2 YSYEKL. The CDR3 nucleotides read TGCGCCAGCAGCCGCCTGACAGGGACTAGCAATCAGCCCCAGCATTTT. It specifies CASSRLTGTSNQPQHF.

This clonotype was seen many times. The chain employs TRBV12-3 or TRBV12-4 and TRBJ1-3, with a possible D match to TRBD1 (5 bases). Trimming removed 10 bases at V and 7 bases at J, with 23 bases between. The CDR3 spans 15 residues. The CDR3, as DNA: TGTGCCACCTCGGGGCCCGGGCCAAGACGGAACACCATATATTTT. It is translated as CATSGPGPRRNTIYF.

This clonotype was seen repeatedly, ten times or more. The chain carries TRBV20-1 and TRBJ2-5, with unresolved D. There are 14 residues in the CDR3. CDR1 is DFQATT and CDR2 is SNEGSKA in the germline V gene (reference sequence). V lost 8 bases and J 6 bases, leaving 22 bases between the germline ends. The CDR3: CSSPGPTWEQTQYF. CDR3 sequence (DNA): TGCAGTTCTCCCGGCCCCACCTGGGAACAGACCCAGTACTTC.